Shown below are 22 T cell receptor beta chains from a single sample sequenced in a study of blood T cell repertoires in COVID-19. Measured with immunoSEQ multiplex PCR; TCRdb has only the in-frame clones, and not every one. The table has some 460,000 clones, 75% to 90% seen once. The specimen sequenced was PBMCs or T cells enriched from blood (not recorded which). The source of these receptors is a woman aged 18 to 35 who had recovered from COVID-19.

This rearrangement joins TRBV7-2 to TRBJ1-2; 9 nucleotides agree with TRBD1. Germline CDR1 SGHTA, CDR2 FQGNSA. The CDR3 totals 17 residues. V was pared by 5 bases and J by 1 base, with 11 bases of the junction left unmatched. CDR3 in amino acids: CASSILGTGLDNYGYTF. CDR3 nucleotide sequence: TGTGCCAGCAGCATTTTGGGGACAGGGCTCGATAACTATGGCTACACCTTC.

This chain connects TRBV4-1 to TRBJ1-1; D gene unclear. Trimming took off 2 bases at V and 4 bases at J, with 11 bases between the two ends. This CDR3 spans 14 amino acids. Looked up from germline, CDR1 is MGHRA and CDR2 is YSYEKL. The CDR3 DNA sequence: TGCGCCAGCAGCCAATCGAGGGAGGGCACTGAAGCTTTCTTT. Translating it yields CASSQSREGTEAFF.

The V and J genes are TRBV5-5 and TRBJ2-7, with D perhaps matching TRBD1 (7 bases). This CDR3 spans 15 amino acids. V lost 0 bases and J 5 bases, leaving 15 bases between the germline ends. Germline V gene sequence: CDR1 SGHKS, CDR2 YYEKEE (reference sequence). The CDR3 sequence: CASSLVSGGINEQYF. CDR3 DNA sequence: TGTGCCAGCAGCTTGGTATCAGGGGGGATCAACGAGCAGTACTTC.

This chain links TRBV10-2 with TRBJ1-6, with 8 bases fitting TRBD1. Germline CDR1 WSHSY, CDR2 SAAADI. There are 14 residues in the CDR3. Trimming took 7 bases from V and 7 from J; bases not matched to a gene: 6. The CDR3 is CASKLGQGNSPLHF. The CDR3 DNA sequence: TGCGCCAGCAAACTTGGACAGGGCAATTCACCCCTCCACTTT.

DNA of the CDR3: TGTGCCAGTAGTATCGAGATGGGGGGGGCCTATTCACCCCTCCACTTT. Amino acids: CASSIEMGGAYSPLHF. This chain links TRBV19 with TRBJ1-6, with D maybe TRBD1 (6 bases). Trimming left V 3 bases short and J 8 bases short, with 17 bases between. The CDR3 contains 16 residues. Germline V gives CDR1 LNHDA, CDR2 SQIVND (reference sequence).

The chain employs TRBV2 and TRBJ2-1, with 10 bases identical to TRBD1. Germline V gene sequence: CDR1 SNHLY, CDR2 FYNNEI. This CDR3 region has 13 residues. J lost 8 bases, V lost 6 bases, and 4 bases had no gene match. CDR3 region: CASRTGTGDEQFF. In nucleotides, the CDR3 is TGTGCCAGCAGAACCGGGACAGGGGATGAGCAGTTCTTC. Drawing the rest from reference TRBV2 and TRBJ2-1, the complete variable domain is EPEVTQTPSHQVTQMGQEVILRCVPISNHLYFYWYRQILGQKVEFLVSFYNNEISEKSEIFDDQFSVERPDGSNFTLKIRSTKLEDSAMYFCASRTGTGDEQFFGPGTRLTVL.

The CDR3: CASSFPSGGTNEKLFF. CDR3 in DNA: TGTGCCAGCAGCTTCCCATCAGGGGGCACTAATGAAAAACTGTTTTTT. The V gene is TRBV11-2, the J gene TRBJ1-4, with 8 nucleotides matching TRBD1. Per the germline V gene, CDR1 is SGHAT and CDR2 is FQNNGV. V lost 3 bases, J lost 2 bases, and 5 bases stayed unmatched. The CDR3 covers 16 residues.

The rearrangement links TRBV30 to TRBJ2-6, with a tentative D call TRBD1 (6 bases). Looked up from germline, CDR1 is GTSNPN and CDR2 is SVGIG (reference sequence). The CDR3 contains 15 residues. Trimming removed 0 bases from V and 2 bases from J, with 8 bases in between. The CDR3 sequence is CAWSVQGTGANVLTF. CDR3 DNA sequence: TGTGCCTGGAGTGTACAGGGAACTGGGGCCAACGTCCTGACTTTC.

This rearrangement joins TRBV28 to TRBJ2-3, with TRBD2 matching over 7 bases. Germline V CDR1 and CDR2: MDHEN, SYDVKM. This CDR3 spans 15 amino acids. V shed 6 bases and J 2 bases; nucleotides not matched to a gene: 8. The CDR3, as DNA: TGTGCCAGCAGACCAGCGGGGACGATCACAGATACGCAGTATTTT. It codes for CASRPAGTITDTQYF.

The chain recombines TRBV23-1 with TRBJ1-4, with D possibly matching TRBD1 (5 bases). TRBV23-1 is noted as an ORF with a role that remains uncertain. Trimming cost V 6 bases and J 8 bases, with 22 bases left between them. This CDR3 spans 16 amino acids. Here the CDR3 reads CASSRSGTGTEEKLFF. CDR3 in DNA: TGCGCCAGCAGCCGATCCGGAACAGGTACAGAGGAAAAACTGTTTTTT.

This clone occurred once. This chain connects TRBV28 to TRBJ1-5; a possible D gene is TRBD1 (5 bases). The CDR3 is made up of 13 amino acids. V was pared by 6 bases and J by 2 bases, with 8 bases between. Germline assignment: CDR1 MDHEN and CDR2 SYDVKM. CDR3 nucleotide sequence: TGTGCCAGCAGCCAGGGTGGCAATCAGCCCCAGCATTTT. This gives the protein CASSQGGNQPQHF.

This chain joins TRBV6-5 and TRBJ2-5; TRBD1 agrees at 7 bases. This CDR3 has 14 residues. Germline lookup yields CDR1 MNHEY and CDR2 SVGAGI. The V segment lost 0 bases and the J segment 7 bases; nucleotides outside the gene matches: 5. CDR3 in DNA: TGTGCCAGCAGTTACTCGACAGGGCCCTGGACCCAGTACTTC. Translation: CASSYSTGPWTQYF.

The V gene is TRBV18, the J gene TRBJ2-6, with D hard to call. CDR1 and CDR2 from the germline V gene are KGHSH and LQKENI. The V gene lost 2 bases and the J gene lost 2 bases, with 7 bases spanning the gap. There are 15 residues in the CDR3. CDR3 sequence reads: CASSPEEPGANVLTF. The CDR3 DNA reads TGTGCCAGCTCACCAGAGGAGCCTGGGGCCAACGTCCTGACTTTC.

The V call is TRBV7-2, the J call TRBJ1-1, with D uncertain. The CDR3 spans 11 residues. V was cut by 6 bases and J by 8 bases, with 10 bases left in between. The germline gives CDR1 SGHTA, CDR2 FQGNSA. The CDR3 sequence is CASSFVSEAFF. For the CDR3, the DNA is TGTGCCAGCAGTTTTGTATCGGAAGCTTTCTTT.

This chain uses TRBV5-4 with TRBJ2-3, with D possibly TRBD2 on 5 matching bases. This CDR3 contains 15 residues. Per germline, CDR1 SGHNT and CDR2 YYREEE (reference sequence). The V end was cut by 2 bases, the J end by 3 bases, with 13 bases between. The DNA for the CDR3 is TGTGCCAGCAGCTTCAAGGCGGGCGGGACAGATACGCAGTATTTT. This translates into CASSFKAGGTDTQYF.

V is TRBV27 and J is TRBJ2-7; 7 nucleotides line up with TRBD1. The CDR3 has 13 residues. Trimming removed 10 bases from V and 2 bases from J; junction bases left unmatched: 8. The germline V gene encodes CDR1 MNHEY and CDR2 SMNVEV (reference sequence). This CDR3 reads CATSGTATYEQYF. The CDR3 nucleotides are TGTGCCACTTCCGGGACAGCCACCTACGAGCAGTACTTC.

The genes are TRBV5-5 and TRBJ2-2, with a tentative D call TRBD2 (5 bases). The CDR3 consists of 14 residues. The germline gives CDR1 SGHKS, CDR2 YYEKEE (reference sequence). V shed 2 bases and J shed 6 bases, with 11 bases lying between them. CDR3: CASSFVPGSGELFF. CDR3 sequence (DNA): TGTGCCAGCAGCTTCGTTCCGGGGTCCGGGGAGCTGTTTTTT.

This chain connects TRBV28 to TRBJ2-7, with a tentative D call TRBD2 (7 bases). The V and J ends lost 9 bases and 0 bases respectively, with 15 bases between them. Germline-derived CDR1 and CDR2 are MDHEN and SYDVKM. This CDR3 has 14 amino acids. The CDR3 reads CASGRGGRSYEQYF. DNA of the CDR3: TGTGCCAGTGGGAGGGGGGGACGCTCCTACGAGCAGTACTTC. Variable domain in full (rest from reference TRBV28 and TRBJ2-7): DVKVTQSSRYLVKRTGEKVFLECVQDMDHENMFWYRQDPGLGLRLIYFSYDVKMKEKGDIPEGYSVSREKKERFSLILESASTNQTSMYLCASGRGGRSYEQYFGPGTRLTVT.

The chain joins TRBV12-3 or TRBV12-4 to TRBJ1-1; the D gene is possibly TRBD1 (6 bases). Between the trimmed V and J ends, which lost 5 bases and 9 bases, there was a span of 13 bases. The CDR3 runs to 12 residues. CDR3 in amino acids: CASSPRGAKAFF. The CDR3 DNA sequence: TGTGCCAGCAGTCCTCGGGGGGCCAAAGCTTTCTTT.

The J gene is TRBJ1-5, the V gene TRBV27; 8 nucleotides line up with TRBD1. Germline V gives CDR1 MNHEY, CDR2 SMNVEV (reference sequence). The ends lost 10 bases at V and 4 bases at J; junction bases unmatched: 9. CDR3 length: 14 residues. Here the CDR3 reads CATRGQGFNQPQHF. The CDR3 DNA reads as TGTGCCACCAGGGGGCAGGGTTTTAATCAGCCCCAGCATTTT.

The rearrangement joins TRBV5-1 to TRBJ2-2; D perhaps matches TRBD1 (6 bases). This CDR3 has 15 residues. Deletions cut 4 bases from V and 0 bases from J, with 10 bases between. Germline V gene data show CDR1 as SGHRS and CDR2 as YFSETQ. CDR3 sequence (DNA): TGCGCCAGCAGCACCCGGACAGCGAACACCGGGGAGCTGTTTTTT. Its protein product is CASSTRTANTGELFF.

The chain joins TRBV19 to TRBJ1-2, with D unresolved. Trimming stripped 3 bases from V and 6 bases from J, with 17 bases between. The CDR3 covers 15 residues. The V gene's germline CDR1 is LNHDA and CDR2 SQIVND (reference sequence). The CDR3 DNA reads TGTGCCAGTAGTATTATGCATTTGACACCGGATGGCTACACCTTC. This encodes CASSIMHLTPDGYTF.